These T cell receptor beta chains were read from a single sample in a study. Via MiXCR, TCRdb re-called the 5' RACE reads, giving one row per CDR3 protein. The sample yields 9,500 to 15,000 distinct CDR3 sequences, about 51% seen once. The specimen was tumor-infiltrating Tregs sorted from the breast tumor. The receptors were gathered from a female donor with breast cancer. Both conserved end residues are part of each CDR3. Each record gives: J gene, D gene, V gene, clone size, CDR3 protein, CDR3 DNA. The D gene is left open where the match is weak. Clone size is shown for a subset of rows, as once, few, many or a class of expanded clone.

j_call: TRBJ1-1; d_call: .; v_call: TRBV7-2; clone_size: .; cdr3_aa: CASSLRSAGGNTEAFF; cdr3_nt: TGTGCCAGCAGCTTACGGTCAGCGGGAGGTAACACTGAAGCCTTCTTT
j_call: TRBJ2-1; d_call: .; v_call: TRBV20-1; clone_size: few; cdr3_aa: CSAPYMALSYNEQFF; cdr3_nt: TGCAGTGCCCCCTATATGGCCCTATCGTACAATGAGCAGTTCTTC
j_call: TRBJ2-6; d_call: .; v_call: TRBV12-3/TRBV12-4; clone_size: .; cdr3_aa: CASSSTGPSGANVLTF; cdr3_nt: TGTGCCAGCAGTTCCACAGGGCCCTCTGGGGCCAACGTCCTGACTTTC
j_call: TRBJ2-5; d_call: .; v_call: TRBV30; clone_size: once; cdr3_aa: CAWSRDIKQETQYF; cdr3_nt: TGTGCCTGGAGCCGGGACATAAAACAAGAGACCCAGTACTTC
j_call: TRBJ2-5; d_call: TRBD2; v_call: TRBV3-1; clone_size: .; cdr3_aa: CASSQRLAGSKKTQYF; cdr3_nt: TGTGCCAGCAGCCAAAGACTAGCGGGGTCCAAAAAGACCCAGTACTTC
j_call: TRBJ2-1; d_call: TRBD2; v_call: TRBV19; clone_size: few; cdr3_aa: CASSIKRTSGRYNEQFF; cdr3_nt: TGTGCCAGTAGTATAAAGCGGACTAGCGGGAGATACAATGAGCAGTTCTTC
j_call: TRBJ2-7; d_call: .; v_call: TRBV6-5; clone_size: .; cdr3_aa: CASSYGTRYEQYF; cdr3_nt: TGTGCCAGCAGTTACGGGACAAGGTACGAGCAGTACTTC
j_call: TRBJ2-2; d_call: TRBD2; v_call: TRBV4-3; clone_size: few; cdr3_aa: CASSGGRASGELFF; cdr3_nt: TGCGCCAGTTCGGGCGGGAGGGCCAGCGGGGAGCTGTTTTTT
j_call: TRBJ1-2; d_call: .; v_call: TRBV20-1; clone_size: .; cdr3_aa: CSAREVRNYGYTF; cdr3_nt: TGCAGTGCTAGAGAAGTCCGTAACTATGGCTACACCTTC
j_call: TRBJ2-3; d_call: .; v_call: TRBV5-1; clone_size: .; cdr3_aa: CASSFGQSTDTQYF; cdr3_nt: TGCGCCAGCAGCTTCGGACAGTCAACAGATACGCAGTATTTT
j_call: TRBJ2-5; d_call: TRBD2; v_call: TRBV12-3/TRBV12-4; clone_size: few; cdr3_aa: CASSVHRLAGRETQYF; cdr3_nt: TGTGCCAGCAGTGTACATAGACTAGCGGGACGTGAGACCCAGTACTTC
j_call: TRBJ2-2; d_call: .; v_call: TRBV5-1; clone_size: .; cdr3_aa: CASSLLGGTGELFF; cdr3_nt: TGCGCCAGCAGCTTATTAGGAGGAACCGGGGAGCTGTTTTTT
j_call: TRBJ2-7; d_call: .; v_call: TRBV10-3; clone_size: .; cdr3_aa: CAISQSDYEQYF; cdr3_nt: TGTGCCATCAGCCAGAGCGATTACGAGCAGTACTTC
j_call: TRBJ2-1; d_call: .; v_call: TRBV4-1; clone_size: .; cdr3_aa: CASSQKVLGPRYNEQFF; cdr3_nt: TGCGCCAGCAGCCAGAAGGTGTTGGGACCACGCTACAATGAGCAGTTCTTC
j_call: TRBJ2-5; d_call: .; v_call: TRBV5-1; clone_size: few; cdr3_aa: CASSGVAGLVETQYF; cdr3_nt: TGCGCCAGCAGCGGCGTTGCAGGGTTAGTGGAGACCCAGTACTTC
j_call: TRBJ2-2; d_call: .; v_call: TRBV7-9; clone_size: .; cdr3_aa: CASSLGSNTGELFF; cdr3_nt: TGTGCCAGCAGCTTAGGATCCAACACCGGGGAGCTGTTTTTT
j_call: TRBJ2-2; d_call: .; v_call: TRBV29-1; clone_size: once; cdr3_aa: CSVVIGGTGELFF; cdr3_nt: TGCAGCGTTGTGATAGGTGGGACCGGGGAGCTGTTTTTT
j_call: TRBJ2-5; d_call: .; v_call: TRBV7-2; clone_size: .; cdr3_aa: CASSPDPQETQYF; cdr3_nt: TGTGCCAGCAGCCCAGATCCCCAAGAGACCCAGTACTTC
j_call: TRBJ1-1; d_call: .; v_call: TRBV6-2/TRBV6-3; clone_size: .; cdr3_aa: CASSYKGTWTEAFF; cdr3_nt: TGTGCCAGCAGTTATAAGGGGACATGGACTGAAGCTTTCTTT
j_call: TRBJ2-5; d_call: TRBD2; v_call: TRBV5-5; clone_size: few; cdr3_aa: CASSRQAGGRETQYF; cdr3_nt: TGTGCCAGCAGCCGACAAGCGGGAGGGCGAGAGACCCAGTACTTC
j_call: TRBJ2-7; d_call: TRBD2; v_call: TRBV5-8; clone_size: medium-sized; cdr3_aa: CASSLVGLAGVVTYEQYF; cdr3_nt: TGTGCCAGCAGCTTGGTTGGTCTAGCGGGAGTCGTAACCTACGAGCAGTACTTC
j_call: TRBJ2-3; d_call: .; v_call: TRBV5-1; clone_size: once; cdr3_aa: CASSTGTITDTQYF; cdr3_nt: TGCGCCAGCAGCACAGGGACTATCACAGATACGCAGTATTTT
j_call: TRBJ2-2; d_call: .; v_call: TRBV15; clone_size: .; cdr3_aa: CATSTRTNTGELFF; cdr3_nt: TGTGCCACCAGCACCAGGACGAACACCGGGGAGCTGTTTTTT
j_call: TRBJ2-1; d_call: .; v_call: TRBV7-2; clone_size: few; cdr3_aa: CASSPSGGRGEQFF; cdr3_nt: TGTGCCAGCAGCCCCAGTGGCGGAAGGGGTGAGCAGTTCTTC